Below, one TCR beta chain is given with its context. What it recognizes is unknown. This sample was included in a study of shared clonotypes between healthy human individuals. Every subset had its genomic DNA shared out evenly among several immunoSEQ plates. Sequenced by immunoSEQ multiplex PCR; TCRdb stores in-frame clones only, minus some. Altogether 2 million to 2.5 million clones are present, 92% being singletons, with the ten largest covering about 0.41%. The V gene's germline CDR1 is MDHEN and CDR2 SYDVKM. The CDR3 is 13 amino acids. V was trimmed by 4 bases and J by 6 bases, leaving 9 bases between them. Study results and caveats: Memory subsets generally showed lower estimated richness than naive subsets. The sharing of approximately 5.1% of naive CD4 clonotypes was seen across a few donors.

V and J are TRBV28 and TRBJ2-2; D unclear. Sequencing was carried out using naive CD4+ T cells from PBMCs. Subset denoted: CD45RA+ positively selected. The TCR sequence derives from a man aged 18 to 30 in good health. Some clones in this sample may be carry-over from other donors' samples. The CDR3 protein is CASSSNRPGELFF. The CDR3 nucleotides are TGTGCCAGCAGTTCAAATCGGCCCGGGGAGCTGTTTTTT. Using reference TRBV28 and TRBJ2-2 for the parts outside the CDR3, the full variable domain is DVKVTQSSRYLVKRTGEKVFLECVQDMDHENMFWYRQDPGLGLRLIYFSYDVKMKEKGDIPEGYSVSREKKERFSLILESASTNQTSMYLCASSSNRPGELFFGEGSRLTVL.